The 21 T cell receptor beta chains listed next were all sequenced from one sample in a study of PD-1 blockade in classical Hodgkin lymphoma. Noted time point: cycle 4 day 1 (C4D1), after about 6 weeks of nivolumab. Every patient was affected by relapse after autologous stem cell transplantation, while exposure to brentuximab vedotin was not uniform. Researchers report purifying CD4+ T cells from thawed PBMCs by magnetic negative selection. Profiled with immunoSEQ multiplex PCR; TCRdb holds only in-frame clones, not every one. The top ten hold about 0.8% of the sample, which has roughly 30,000 clones, about 86% seen once. Sequences were derived from CD4+ T cells from blood, sampled before the fourth cycle of nivolumab. The receptors derive from a human donor with classical Hodgkin lymphoma.

V usage is TRBV5-1 and J usage is TRBJ2-6; a weak D match, TRBD2 (5 bases). The CDR3 has 16 residues. The V end lost 5 bases, the J end lost 3 bases, and 15 bases lay between the germline ends. Germline V gene data show CDR1 as SGHRS and CDR2 as YFSETQ. CDR3: CASRSFVGGGANVLTF. The CDR3 region has the DNA TGCGCCAGCAGGAGCTTCGTAGGAGGTGGGGCCAACGTCCTGACTTTC.

V gene TRBV30 combines with J gene TRBJ1-5; maybe TRBD1 (5 bases). Germline V lookup: CDR1 GTSNPN, CDR2 SVGIG (reference sequence). V was clipped by 2 bases and J by 9 bases, with 14 bases between them. The CDR3 totals 13 residues. The CDR3 is CAWSQTGPRPQHF. CDR3 DNA sequence: TGTGCCTGGAGTCAAACGGGGCCGAGGCCCCAGCATTTT.

CDR3 nucleotides: TGTGCCAGCAGAAGATCCGGACTGACCCAGCATTTT. Amino acids: CASRRSGLTQHF. The chain carries TRBV6-1 and TRBJ1-5; D is unresolved. The germline V gene has CDR1 MNHNS and CDR2 SASEGT. This CDR3 has 12 amino acids. V lost 6 bases, J lost 11 bases, and 14 bases lay in between.

The rearrangement joins TRBV5-4 to TRBJ2-7; D is possibly TRBD1 or TRBD2 (5 bases each). Trimming stripped 5 bases from V and 0 bases from J, with 18 bases between. CDR1 and CDR2 from the germline V gene are SGHNT and YYREEE (reference sequence). The CDR3 runs to 16 residues. The DNA of the CDR3 is TGTGCCAGCAGGGGCTGGGGGACCGAACTCTCCTACGAGCAGTACTTC. Amino acid sequence: CASRGWGTELSYEQYF.

This clone has more than one count but fewer than ten. The V gene is TRBV19, the J gene TRBJ1-2; 11 bases agree with TRBD1. CDR3 length: 14 amino acids. Unmatched junction bases numbered 6, after V lost 7 bases and J lost 5 bases. Germline assignment: CDR1 LNHDA and CDR2 SQIVND (reference sequence). CDR3 bases: TGTGCCAGTATCGCAGGACAGGGGGCTTATGGCTACACCTTC. Translated: CASIAGQGAYGYTF.

The V and J genes are TRBV28 and TRBJ2-5; possibly TRBD2 for D (6 bases). Trimming removed 3 bases at V and 5 bases at J, with 13 bases between. Per the germline V gene, CDR1 is MDHEN and CDR2 is SYDVKM. The CDR3 has 14 amino acids. Here the CDR3 DNA reads TGTGCCAGCAGTTTCGATTGGGGGAGGGAGACCCAGTACTTC. Translating gives CASSFDWGRETQYF.

The chain has TRBV19 and TRBJ2-5; a weak D match, TRBD2 (5 bases). Germline V lookup: CDR1 LNHDA, CDR2 SQIVND (reference sequence). The length of the CDR3 is 16 residues. Trimming took off 4 bases at V and 5 bases at J, with 20 bases between the two ends. The CDR3 region is CASSNPGVGYGETQYF. The CDR3 DNA reads TGTGCCAGTAGTAACCCCGGGGTGGGGTATGGGGAGACCCAGTACTTC.

The gene calls are TRBV5-4 and TRBJ2-3, with TRBD2 matching over 11 bases. Germline V CDR1 and CDR2: SGHNT, YYREEE (reference sequence). V was pared by 4 bases and J by 2 bases, with 6 bases of the junction left unmatched. This CDR3 spans 16 amino acids. The CDR3 reads CASSRLAGLYTDTQYF. Written as DNA, the CDR3 is TGTGCCAGCAGCCGACTAGCGGGGCTTTACACAGATACGCAGTATTTT.

The CDR3 region has the DNA TGTGCCTGGAGTGTATGGCTTTCTACCCCGAATGAAAACATTCAGTACTTC. This encodes CAWSVWLSTPNENIQYF. The chain has TRBV30 and TRBJ2-4; D remains ambiguous. Trimming left V 0 bases short and J 5 bases short, with 20 bases between. The germline V gene encodes CDR1 GTSNPN and CDR2 SVGIG (reference sequence). This CDR3 has 17 amino acids.

This rearrangement joins TRBV30 to TRBJ2-2; D ambiguous. Deletions cut 5 bases from V and 1 base from J, with 8 bases between. Germline CDR1 reads GTSNPN; CDR2 reads SVGIG (reference sequence). This CDR3 contains 13 residues. The CDR3 loop is CAWYAVNTGELFF. DNA for the CDR3: TGTGCCTGGTATGCAGTGAACACCGGGGAGCTGTTTTTT.

This chain joins TRBV4-2 and TRBJ2-1, with D possibly TRBD1 on 6 matching bases. The germline gives CDR1 LGHNA, CDR2 YNFKEQ. Trimming cost V 4 bases and J 7 bases, with 23 bases left between them. The CDR3 loop spans 17 amino acids. CDR3 residues: CASSRVSGTKHGNEQFF. As DNA, the CDR3 is TGTGCCAGCAGCCGGGTCTCCGGGACAAAACATGGAAATGAGCAGTTCTTC.

The chain joins TRBV30 to TRBJ1-2; TRBD1 matches at 7 bases. After removal of 0 bases from V and 7 bases from J, the junction contained 5 bases not matched to a gene. The CDR3 has 13 residues. Germline V gene data show CDR1 as GTSNPN and CDR2 as SVGIG (reference sequence). The CDR3 nucleotides read TGTGCCTGGAGTGTAACAGGGGAGGGTGGCTACACCTTC. Protein: CAWSVTGEGGYTF.

This clone came up a few times. The rearrangement uses TRBV7-8 and TRBJ2-7; TRBD1 or TRBD2 may be the D gene (6 bases each). The CDR3 is 15 residues long. Trimming pared 1 base from V and 3 bases from J, leaving 13 bases between. The germline V gene encodes CDR1 SGHVS and CDR2 FQNEAQ. The CDR3 nucleotides read TGTGCCAGCAGCTTAGAAGGGGGGAAGTTCTACGAGCAGTACTTC. This sequence encodes CASSLEGGKFYEQYF.

This clone came up a few times. J is TRBJ2-2 and V is TRBV11-3; D is uncertain. This CDR3 comprises 12 residues. Germline CDR1 SGHNT, CDR2 YENEEA. V lost 4 bases and J lost 6, with 6 bases in between. The CDR3 coding sequence is TGTGCCAGCAGCTCCATTGCCGGGGAGCTGTTTTTT. Its translation is CASSSIAGELFF.

The chain recombines TRBV11-2 with TRBJ1-6; 9 positions agree with TRBD1. The CDR3 has 16 residues. After removal of 3 bases from V and 6 bases from J, the junction contained 6 bases not matched to a gene. From germline, CDR1 is SGHAT and CDR2 FQNNGV. The CDR3 spells CASSLDRGGSNSPLHF. The CDR3 DNA follows: TGTGCCAGCAGCTTGGACAGGGGAGGGAGTAATTCACCCCTCCACTTT.

This chain connects TRBV7-8 to TRBJ1-6; D is ambiguous. CDR3 length: 15 residues. Germline V gene data show CDR1 as SGHVS and CDR2 as FQNEAQ. Trimming took 0 bases from V and 2 from J, leaving 5 bases between them. The DNA of the CDR3 is TGTGCCAGCAGCTTAGCCGGGACCTATAATTCACCCCTCCACTTT. Translated: CASSLAGTYNSPLHF.

The chain combines TRBV6-5 with TRBJ2-5, with D possibly TRBD1 on 5 matching bases. Trimming left V 6 bases short and J 0 bases short, with 11 bases between. Germline loops: CDR1 MNHEY, CDR2 SVGAGI. CDR3 size: 14 residues. This chain's CDR3 is CASSLNRNQETQYF. The CDR3 coding sequence is TGTGCCAGCAGCCTTAACAGGAACCAAGAGACCCAGTACTTC.

The rearrangement links TRBV5-1 to TRBJ2-1; 9 nucleotides align to TRBD2. The length of the CDR3 is 15 residues. Trimming at V came to 4 bases and at J to 6 bases, leaving 8 bases not matched to a gene. The V gene's germline CDR1 is SGHRS and CDR2 YFSETQ. The CDR3 loop reads CASSGGGVIGNEQFF. CDR3 DNA: TGCGCCAGCAGCGGCGGGGGGGTGATCGGCAATGAGCAGTTCTTC. Together with reference TRBV5-1 and TRBJ2-1, the CDR3 gives the full variable domain: KAGVTQTPRYLIKTRGQQVTLSCSPISGHRSVSWYQQTPGQGLQFLFEYFSETQRNKGNFPGRFSGRQFSNSRSEMNVSTLELGDSALYLCASSGGGVIGNEQFFGPGTRLTVL.

The chain joins TRBV20-1 to TRBJ2-7; D remains unclear. Germline V gene sequence: CDR1 DFQATT, CDR2 SNEGSKA (reference sequence). Trimming left V 5 bases short and J 5 bases short, with 7 bases between. This CDR3 comprises 10 residues. DNA for the CDR3: TGCAGTGCTGAAAAAAACGAGCAGTACTTC. Translating gives CSAEKNEQYF.

This chain uses TRBV4-3 with TRBJ1-5; a possible D gene is TRBD1 (6 bases). This CDR3 comprises 15 residues. The germline V gene encodes CDR1 LGHNA and CDR2 YSLEER. The V end lost 3 bases, the J end lost 4 bases, and 13 bases lay between the germline ends. The CDR3 protein is CASSHGAGANQPQHF. In nucleotides, the CDR3 is TGCGCCAGCAGCCACGGGGCAGGGGCGAATCAGCCCCAGCATTTT.

The genes are TRBV7-8 and TRBJ2-3; 10 bases fit TRBD2. The V segment lost 5 bases and the J segment 2 bases; nucleotides outside the gene matches: 19. The germline V gene has CDR1 SGHVS and CDR2 FQNEAQ. CDR3 size: 20 residues. CDR3 nucleotides: TGTGCCAGCAGCCCATCGCGGGGGGTGGCTAGCGGGGGTTTCACAGATACGCAGTATTTT. Translated, it gives CASSPSRGVASGGFTDTQYF. Full variable domain (missing parts from reference TRBV7-8 and TRBJ2-3): GAGVSQSPRYKVAKRGQDVALRCDPISGHVSLFWYQQALGQGPEFLTYFQNEAQLDKSGLPSDRFFAERPEGSVSTLKIQRTQQEDSAVYLCASSPSRGVASGGFTDTQYFGPGTRLTVL.